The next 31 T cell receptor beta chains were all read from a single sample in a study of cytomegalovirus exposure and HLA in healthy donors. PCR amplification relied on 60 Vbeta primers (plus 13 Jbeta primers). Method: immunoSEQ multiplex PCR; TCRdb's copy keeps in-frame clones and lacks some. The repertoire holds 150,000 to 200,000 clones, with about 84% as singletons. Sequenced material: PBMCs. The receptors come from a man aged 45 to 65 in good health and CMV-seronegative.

CDR3 in amino acids: CASGHPSTEAFF. Written as DNA, the CDR3 is TGTGCCAGCGGCCACCCCAGCACTGAAGCTTTCTTT. V usage is TRBV2 and J usage is TRBJ1-1; no clear D. The V gene's germline CDR1 is SNHLY and CDR2 FYNNEI. CDR3 length: 12 amino acids. Trimming stripped 8 bases from V and 4 bases from J, with 11 bases between.

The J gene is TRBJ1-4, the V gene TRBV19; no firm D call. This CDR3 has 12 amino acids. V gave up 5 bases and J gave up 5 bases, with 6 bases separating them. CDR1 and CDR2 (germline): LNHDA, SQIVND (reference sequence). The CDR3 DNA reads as TGTGCCAGTAGTCCCAGAAATGAAAAACTGTTTTTT. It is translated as CASSPRNEKLFF. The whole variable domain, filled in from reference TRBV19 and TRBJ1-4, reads DGGITQSPKYLFRKEGQNVTLSCEQNLNHDAMYWYRQDPGQGLRLIYYSQIVNDFQKGDIAEGYSVSREKKESFPLTVTSAQKNPTAFYLCASSPRNEKLFFGSGTQLSVL.

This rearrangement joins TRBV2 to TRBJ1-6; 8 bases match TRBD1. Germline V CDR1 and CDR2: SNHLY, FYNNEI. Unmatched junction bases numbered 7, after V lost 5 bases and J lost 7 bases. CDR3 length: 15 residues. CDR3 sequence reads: CASSPQGAENSPLHF. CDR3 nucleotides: TGTGCCAGCAGTCCCCAGGGGGCTGAAAATTCACCCCTCCACTTT.

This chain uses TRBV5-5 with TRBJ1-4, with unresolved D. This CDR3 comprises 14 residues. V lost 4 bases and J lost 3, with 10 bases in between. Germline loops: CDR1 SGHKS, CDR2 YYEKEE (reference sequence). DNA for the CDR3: TGTGCCAGCAGCCCAGGATTCGCTAATGAAAAACTGTTTTTT. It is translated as CASSPGFANEKLFF. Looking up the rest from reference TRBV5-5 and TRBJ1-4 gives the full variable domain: DAGVTQSPTHLIKTRGQQVTLRCSPISGHKSVSWYQQVLGQGPQFIFQYYEKEERGRGNFPDRFSARQFPNYSSELNVNALLLGDSALYLCASSPGFANEKLFFGSGTQLSVL.

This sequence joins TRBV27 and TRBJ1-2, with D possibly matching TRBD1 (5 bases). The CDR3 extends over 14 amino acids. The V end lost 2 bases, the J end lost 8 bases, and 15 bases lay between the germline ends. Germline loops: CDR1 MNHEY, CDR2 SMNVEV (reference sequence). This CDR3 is CASSLRGTVEGYTF. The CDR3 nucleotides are TGTGCCAGCAGTTTACGGGGGACCGTGGAGGGCTACACCTTC.

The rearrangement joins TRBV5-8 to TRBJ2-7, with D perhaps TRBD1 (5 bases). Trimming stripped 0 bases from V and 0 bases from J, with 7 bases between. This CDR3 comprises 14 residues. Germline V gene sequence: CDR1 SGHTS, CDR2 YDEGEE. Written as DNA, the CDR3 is TGTGCCAGCAGCTTGGGACAGATCTCCTACGAGCAGTACTTC. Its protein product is CASSLGQISYEQYF.

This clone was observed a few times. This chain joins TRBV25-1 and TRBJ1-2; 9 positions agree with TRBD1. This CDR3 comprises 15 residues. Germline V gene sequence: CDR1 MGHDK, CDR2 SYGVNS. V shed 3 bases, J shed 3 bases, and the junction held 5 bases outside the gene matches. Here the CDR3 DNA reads TGTGCCAGCAGTGATTACAGGGGGCAGGACTATGGCTACACCTTC. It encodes CASSDYRGQDYGYTF.

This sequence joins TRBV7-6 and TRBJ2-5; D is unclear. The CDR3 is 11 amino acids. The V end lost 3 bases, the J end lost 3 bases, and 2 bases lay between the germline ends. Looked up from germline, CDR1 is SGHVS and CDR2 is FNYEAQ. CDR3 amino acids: CASSFKETQYF. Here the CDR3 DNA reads TGTGCCAGCAGCTTTAAAGAGACCCAGTACTTC. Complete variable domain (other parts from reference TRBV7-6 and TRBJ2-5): GAGVSQSPRYKVTKRGQDVALRCDPISGHVSLYWYRQALGQGPEFLTYFNYEAQQDKSGLPNDRFSAERPEGSISTLTIQRTEQRDSAMYRCASSFKETQYFGPGTRLLVL.

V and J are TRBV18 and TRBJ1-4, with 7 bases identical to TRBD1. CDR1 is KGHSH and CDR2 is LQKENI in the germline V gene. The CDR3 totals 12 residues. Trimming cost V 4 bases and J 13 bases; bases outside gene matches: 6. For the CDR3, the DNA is TGTGCCAGCTCACAGGGGACAGAGGGACTGTTTTTT. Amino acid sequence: CASSQGTEGLFF.

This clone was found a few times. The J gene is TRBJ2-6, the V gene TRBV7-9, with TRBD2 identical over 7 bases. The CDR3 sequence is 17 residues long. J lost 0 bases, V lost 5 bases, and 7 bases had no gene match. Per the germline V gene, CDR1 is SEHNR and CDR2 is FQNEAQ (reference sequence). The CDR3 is CASSKSGALSGANVLTF. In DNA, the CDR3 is TGTGCCAGCAGCAAAAGCGGGGCGCTCTCTGGGGCCAACGTCCTGACTTTC.

The CDR3 DNA reads TGTGCCAGCAGTTACACAGGGACAGGGACTGAAGCTTTCTTT. Its protein is CASSYTGTGTEAFF. The chain employs TRBV6-5 and TRBJ1-1, with 9 bases matching TRBD1. Per germline, CDR1 MNHEY and CDR2 SVGAGI. This CDR3 has 14 amino acids. J gave up 5 bases and V 2 bases, and 3 bases lay outside the gene matches.

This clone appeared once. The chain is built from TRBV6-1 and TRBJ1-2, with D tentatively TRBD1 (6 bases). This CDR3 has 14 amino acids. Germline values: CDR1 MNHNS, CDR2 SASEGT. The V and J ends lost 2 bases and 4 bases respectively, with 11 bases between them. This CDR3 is CASSERGGTYGYTF. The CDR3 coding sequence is TGTGCCAGCAGTGAACGAGGGGGAACCTATGGCTACACCTTC.

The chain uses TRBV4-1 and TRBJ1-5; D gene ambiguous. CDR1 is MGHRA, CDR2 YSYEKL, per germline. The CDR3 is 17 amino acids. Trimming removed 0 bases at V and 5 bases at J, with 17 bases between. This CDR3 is CASSQEIVKGGYQPQHF. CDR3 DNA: TGCGCCAGCAGCCAAGAGATAGTTAAGGGAGGGTATCAGCCCCAGCATTTT.

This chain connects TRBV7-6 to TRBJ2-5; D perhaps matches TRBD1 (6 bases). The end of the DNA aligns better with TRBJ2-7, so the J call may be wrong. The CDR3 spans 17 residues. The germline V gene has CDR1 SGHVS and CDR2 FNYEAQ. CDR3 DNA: TGTGCCAGCAGCTTAGTGTATTCGGACAGAATTAACTACGAGCAGTACTTC. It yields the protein CASSLVYSDRINYEQYF.

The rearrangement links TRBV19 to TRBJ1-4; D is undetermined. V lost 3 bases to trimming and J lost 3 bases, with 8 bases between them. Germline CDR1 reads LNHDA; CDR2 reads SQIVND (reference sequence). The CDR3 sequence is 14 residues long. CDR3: CASSISSANEKLFF. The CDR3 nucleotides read TGTGCCAGTAGTATTTCCTCGGCTAATGAAAAACTGTTTTTT. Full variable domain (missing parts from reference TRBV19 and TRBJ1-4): DGGITQSPKYLFRKEGQNVTLSCEQNLNHDAMYWYRQDPGQGLRLIYYSQIVNDFQKGDIAEGYSVSREKKESFPLTVTSAQKNPTAFYLCASSISSANEKLFFGSGTQLSVL.

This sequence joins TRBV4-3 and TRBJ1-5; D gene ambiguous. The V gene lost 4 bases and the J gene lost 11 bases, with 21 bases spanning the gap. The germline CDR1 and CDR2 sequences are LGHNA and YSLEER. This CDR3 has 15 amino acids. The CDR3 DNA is TGCGCCAGCAGCCCATCAGTGGAGAGGTTATCGGCCCAGCATTTT. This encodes CASSPSVERLSAQHF.

The CDR3 sequence: CAISARQDTQYF. Here the CDR3 DNA reads TGTGCCATCAGTGCTAGGCAAGATACGCAGTATTTT. This chain joins TRBV10-3 and TRBJ2-3; unclear D gene. The CDR3 sequence is 12 residues long. Trimming removed 4 bases from V and 5 bases from J, with 7 bases in between. Germline V lookup: CDR1 ENHRY, CDR2 SYGVKD.

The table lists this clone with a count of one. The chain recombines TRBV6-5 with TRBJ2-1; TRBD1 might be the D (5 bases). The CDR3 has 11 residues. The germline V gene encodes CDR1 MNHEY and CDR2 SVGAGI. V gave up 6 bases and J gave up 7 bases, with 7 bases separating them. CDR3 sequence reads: CASRRGNEQFF. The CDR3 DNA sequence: TGTGCCAGCAGAAGGGGAAATGAGCAGTTCTTC.

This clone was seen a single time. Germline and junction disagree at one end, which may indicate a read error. The chain's CDR3 is CASSQEETSGGRKSF. CDR3 nucleotide sequence: TGTGCCAGCAGCCAAGAGGAGACTAGCGGGGGGAGAAAGTCTTTT. The chain joins TRBV14 to TRBJ2-3, with 13 bases lining up with TRBD2. CDR1 and CDR2 from the germline V gene are SGHDN and FVKESK. The CDR3 runs 15 residues. The whole variable domain, remainder taken from reference TRBV14 and TRBJ2-3, is EAGVTQFPSHSVIEKGQTVTLRCDPISGHDNLYWYRRVMGKEIKFLLHFVKESKQDESGMPNNRFLAERTGGTYSTLKVQPAELEDSGVYFCASSQEETSGGRKSFGPGTRLTVL.

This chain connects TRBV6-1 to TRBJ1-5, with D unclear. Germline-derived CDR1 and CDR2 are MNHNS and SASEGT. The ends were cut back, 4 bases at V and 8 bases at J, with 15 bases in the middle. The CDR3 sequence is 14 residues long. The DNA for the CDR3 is TGTGCCAGCAGTGGTGTGGTGGTTAGCGAGCCCCAGCATTTT. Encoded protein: CASSGVVVSEPQHF.

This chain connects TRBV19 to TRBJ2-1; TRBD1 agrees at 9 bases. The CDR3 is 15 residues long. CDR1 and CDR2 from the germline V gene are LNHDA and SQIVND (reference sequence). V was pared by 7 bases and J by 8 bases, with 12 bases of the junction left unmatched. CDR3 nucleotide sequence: TGTGCCAGTATGGGGGGTTGGACAGGGGAAGATGAGCAGTTCTTC. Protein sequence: CASMGGWTGEDEQFF.

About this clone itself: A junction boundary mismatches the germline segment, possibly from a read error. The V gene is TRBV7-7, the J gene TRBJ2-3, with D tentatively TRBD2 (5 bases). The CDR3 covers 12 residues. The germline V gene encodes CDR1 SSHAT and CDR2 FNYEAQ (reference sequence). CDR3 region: CASIRDRGTQYF. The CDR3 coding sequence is TGTGCTAGCATCCGCGACCGGGGTACGCAGTATTTT.

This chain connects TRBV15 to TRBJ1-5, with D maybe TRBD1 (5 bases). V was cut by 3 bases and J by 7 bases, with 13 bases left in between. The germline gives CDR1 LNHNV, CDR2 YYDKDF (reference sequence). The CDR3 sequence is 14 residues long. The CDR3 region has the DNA TGTGCCACCAGCAGGGGGCGCTTTGAACAGCCCCAGCATTTT. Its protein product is CATSRGRFEQPQHF.

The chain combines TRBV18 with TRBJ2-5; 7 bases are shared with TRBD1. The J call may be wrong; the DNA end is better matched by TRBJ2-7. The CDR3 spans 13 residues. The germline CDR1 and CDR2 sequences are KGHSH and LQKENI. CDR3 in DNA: TGTGCCAGCTCACCGGGACAGCTGTACGAGCAGTACTTC. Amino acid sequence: CASSPGQLYEQYF.

CDR3 in amino acids: CASSSLGTQYF. In nucleotides, the CDR3 is TGCGCCAGCAGCTCCCTCGGTACGCAGTATTTT. The chain links TRBV5-1 to TRBJ2-3; D not certain. CDR3 size: 11 residues. Germline CDR1 reads SGHRS; CDR2 reads YFSETQ. Deletions cut 3 bases from V and 8 bases from J, with 7 bases between.

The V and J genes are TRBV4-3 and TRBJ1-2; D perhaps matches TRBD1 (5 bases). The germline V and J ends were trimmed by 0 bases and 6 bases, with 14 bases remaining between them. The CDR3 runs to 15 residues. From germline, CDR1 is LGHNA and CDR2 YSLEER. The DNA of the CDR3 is TGCGCCAGCAGCCAAGATTGGGCCCAGGGCCATGGCTACACCTTC. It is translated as CASSQDWAQGHGYTF.

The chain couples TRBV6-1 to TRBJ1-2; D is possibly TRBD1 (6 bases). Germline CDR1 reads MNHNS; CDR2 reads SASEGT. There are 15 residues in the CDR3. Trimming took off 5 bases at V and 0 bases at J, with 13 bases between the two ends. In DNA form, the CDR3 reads TGTGCCAGCAGTTTCCGACAGGCTTCTAACTATGGCTACACCTTC. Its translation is CASSFRQASNYGYTF.

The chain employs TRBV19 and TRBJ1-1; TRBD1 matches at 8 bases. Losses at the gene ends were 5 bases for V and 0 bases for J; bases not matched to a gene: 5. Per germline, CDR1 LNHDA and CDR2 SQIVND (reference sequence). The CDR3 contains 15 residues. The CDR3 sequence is CASSLQGAMNTEAFF. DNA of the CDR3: TGTGCCAGTAGTCTGCAGGGGGCGATGAACACTGAAGCTTTCTTT. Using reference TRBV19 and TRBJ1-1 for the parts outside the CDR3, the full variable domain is DGGITQSPKYLFRKEGQNVTLSCEQNLNHDAMYWYRQDPGQGLRLIYYSQIVNDFQKGDIAEGYSVSREKKESFPLTVTSAQKNPTAFYLCASSLQGAMNTEAFFGQGTRLTVV.

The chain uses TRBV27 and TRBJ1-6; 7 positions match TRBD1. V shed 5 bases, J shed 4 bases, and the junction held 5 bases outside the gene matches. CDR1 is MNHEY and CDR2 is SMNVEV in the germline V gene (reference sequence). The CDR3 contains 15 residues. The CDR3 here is CASSIGTVYNSPLHF. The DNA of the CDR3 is TGTGCCAGCAGTATCGGGACAGTTTATAATTCACCCCTCCACTTT.

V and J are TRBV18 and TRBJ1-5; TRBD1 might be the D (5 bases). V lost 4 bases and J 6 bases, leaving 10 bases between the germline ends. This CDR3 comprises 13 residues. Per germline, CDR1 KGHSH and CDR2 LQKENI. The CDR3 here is CASSLAGGQPQHF. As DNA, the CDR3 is TGTGCCAGCTCACTAGCCGGGGGTCAGCCCCAGCATTTT.

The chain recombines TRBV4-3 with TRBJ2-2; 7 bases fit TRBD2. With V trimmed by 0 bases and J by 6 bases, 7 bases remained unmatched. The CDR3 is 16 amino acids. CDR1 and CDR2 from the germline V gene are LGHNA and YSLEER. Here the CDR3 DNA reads TGCGCCAGCAGCCAAGATTCCGGGACTACCCCCGGGGAGCTGTTTTTT. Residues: CASSQDSGTTPGELFF.